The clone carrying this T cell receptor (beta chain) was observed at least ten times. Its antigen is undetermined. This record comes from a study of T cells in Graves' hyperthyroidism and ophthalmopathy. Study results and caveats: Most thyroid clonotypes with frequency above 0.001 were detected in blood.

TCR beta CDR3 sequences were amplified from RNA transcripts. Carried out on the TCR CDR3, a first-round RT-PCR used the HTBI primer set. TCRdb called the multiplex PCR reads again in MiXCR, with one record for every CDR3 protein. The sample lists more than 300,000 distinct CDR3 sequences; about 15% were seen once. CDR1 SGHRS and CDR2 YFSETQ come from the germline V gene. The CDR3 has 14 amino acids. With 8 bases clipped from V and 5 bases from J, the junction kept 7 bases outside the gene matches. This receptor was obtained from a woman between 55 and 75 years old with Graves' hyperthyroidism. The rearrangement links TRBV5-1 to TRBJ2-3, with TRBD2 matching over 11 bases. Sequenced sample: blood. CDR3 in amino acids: CASQLAGVRDTQYF. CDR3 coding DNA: TGCGCCAGTCAACTAGCGGGAGTAAGAGATACGCAGTATTTT.